These 25 T cell receptor beta chains were sequenced from one sample in a study of glioma-infiltrating T cells after dendritic cell vaccination. TCRdb keeps only in-frame clones here, not all; method: immunoSEQ multiplex PCR. This table holds approximately 100,000 clones, about 80% found once. The sequencing used blood, collected before dendritic cell vaccination. The receptors derive from a human donor with glioblastoma.

V is TRBV29-1 and J is TRBJ1-2; 7 bases map to TRBD1. CDR1 is SQVTM, CDR2 ANQGSEA, per germline. Trimming cost V 2 bases and J 8 bases; bases outside gene matches: 5. The CDR3 consists of 12 residues. The CDR3 coding sequence is TGCAGCGTTGAAAGAGGGGGCTTCGGCTACACCTTC. Translated, it gives CSVERGGFGYTF. Together with reference TRBV29-1 and TRBJ1-2, the CDR3 gives the full variable domain: SAVISQKPSRDICQRGTSLTIQCQVDSQVTMMFWYRQQPGQSLTLIATANQGSEATYESGFVIDKFPISRPNLTFSTLTVSNMSPEDSSIYLCSVERGGFGYTFGSGTRLTVV.

The rearrangement joins TRBV5-4 to TRBJ1-2, with D unresolved. In germline, CDR1 is SGHNT, CDR2 YYREEE (reference sequence). V was trimmed by 3 bases and J by 2 bases, leaving 20 bases between them. The CDR3 extends over 17 amino acids. CDR3 sequence: CASSSPWASELNYGYTF. The CDR3 bases are TGTGCCAGCAGCTCCCCTTGGGCGTCGGAATTAAACTATGGCTACACCTTC.

The chain combines TRBV27 with TRBJ2-1, with TRBD1 matching over 10 bases. V shed 7 bases and J 7 bases; nucleotides not matched to a gene: 10. The CDR3 is 15 amino acids. Germline V gives CDR1 MNHEY, CDR2 SMNVEV (reference sequence). The CDR3 spells CASKTDRGRGNEQFF. The CDR3 DNA follows: TGTGCCAGCAAAACCGACAGGGGGCGCGGGAATGAGCAGTTCTTC.

V gene TRBV9 combines with J gene TRBJ2-7, with 8 bases that match TRBD2. Germline V gene data show CDR1 as SGDLS and CDR2 as YYNGEE. J gave up 10 bases and V 0 bases, and 18 bases lay outside the gene matches. This CDR3 region has 17 residues. CDR3 in DNA: TGTGCCAGCAGCGTAGGAGGCGGGGGGACCACTATCGAGGAACAGTACTTC. Its protein product is CASSVGGGGTTIEEQYF.

The rearrangement joins TRBV7-2 to TRBJ2-1, with D unclear. In germline, CDR1 is SGHTA, CDR2 FQGNSA. The length of the CDR3 is 14 residues. V was pared by 0 bases and J by 3 bases, with 6 bases between. CDR3 in DNA: TGTGCCAGCAGCTTAGCCCACGGCTACAATGAGCAGTTCTTC. Protein: CASSLAHGYNEQFF.

The rearrangement links TRBV18 to TRBJ1-1, with 9 bases fitting TRBD1. From germline, CDR1 is KGHSH and CDR2 LQKENI. The junction had 12 bases not matched to a gene; V was cut back by 8 bases and J by 5 bases. The CDR3 runs to 15 residues. CDR3 in DNA: TGTGCCAGCAAGACAGGGGGTACAGTGAGTACTGAAGCTTTCTTT. Translation: CASKTGGTVSTEAFF.

The chain is built from TRBV28 and TRBJ2-5; 9 bases are a match to TRBD1. This CDR3 has 14 residues. V lost 6 bases to trimming and J lost 5 bases; unmatched junction nucleotides: 7. Germline CDR1 MDHEN, CDR2 SYDVKM. CDR3 in DNA: TGTGCCAGCAGGACGACAGGGGGTTATGAGACCCAGTACTTC. Protein product: CASRTTGGYETQYF.

This clone appeared many times. The V call is TRBV4-2, the J call TRBJ2-1; 10 positions match TRBD1. The CDR3 totals 12 residues. Germline CDR1 LGHNA, CDR2 YNFKEQ. The trim removed 7 bases at V and 9 bases at J, leaving 3 bases unmatched. The CDR3 nucleotides read TGTGCCAGCACCTGGACAGGGGGTGAGCAGTTCTTC. This codes for CASTWTGGEQFF.

The rearrangement links TRBV6-6 to TRBJ1-2; 10 bases fit TRBD1. This CDR3 is 13 amino acids long. Germline lookup yields CDR1 MNHNY and CDR2 SVGAGI (reference sequence). Unmatched junction bases numbered 4, after V lost 5 bases and J lost 7 bases. The CDR3 DNA follows: TGTGCCAGCAGTAGGGGACAGGGGTCTGGCTACACCTTC. Translated: CASSRGQGSGYTF.

The genes are TRBV2 and TRBJ1-2, with 8 bases identical to TRBD1. This CDR3 region has 13 residues. After removal of 6 bases from V and 6 bases from J, the junction contained 6 bases not matched to a gene. Germline loops: CDR1 SNHLY, CDR2 FYNNEI. DNA of the CDR3: TGTGCCAGCAGAACAGGGGGACGGGATGGCTACACCTTC. Its protein is CASRTGGRDGYTF.

V and J are TRBV5-1 and TRBJ1-1, with D possibly matching TRBD1 (6 bases). CDR1 and CDR2 (germline): SGHRS, YFSETQ. V was shortened by 0 bases and J by 4 bases, with 16 bases between the two germline ends. CDR3 length: 16 amino acids. CDR3 sequence reads: CASSLVGTREGTEAFF. In DNA, the CDR3 is TGCGCCAGCAGCTTGGTGGGGACACGGGAGGGCACTGAAGCTTTCTTT.

This clone occurred a few times. The chain recombines TRBV4-1 with TRBJ1-1, with 7 nucleotides matching TRBD1. The length of the CDR3 is 13 residues. V was pared by 0 bases and J by 12 bases, with 7 bases of the junction left unmatched. Germline lookup yields CDR1 MGHRA and CDR2 YSYEKL. The CDR3 DNA sequence: TGCGCCAGCAGCCAAGAACAGGGGAGTAGGTCTTTCTTT. This gives the protein CASSQEQGSRSFF.

The chain links TRBV9 to TRBJ2-1; 8 nucleotides align to TRBD2. The germline CDR1 and CDR2 sequences are SGDLS and YYNGEE. This CDR3 is 15 amino acids long. Germline trimming cut 1 base from V and 1 base from J; bases unmatched to any gene: 1. CDR3 region: CASSVSSGSYNEQFF. Written as DNA, the CDR3 is TGTGCCAGCAGCGTATCTAGCGGGTCCTACAATGAGCAGTTCTTC. Combining the CDR3 with reference TRBV9 and TRBJ2-1 gives the whole variable domain DSGVTQTPKHLITATGQRVTLRCSPRSGDLSVYWYQQSLDQGLQFLIQYYNGEERAKGNILERFSAQQFPDLHSELNLSSLELGDSALYFCASSVSSGSYNEQFFGPGTRLTVL.

The gene calls are TRBV4-2 and TRBJ2-3; 10 bases are a match to TRBD1. CDR3 length: 18 residues. Germline-derived CDR1 and CDR2 are LGHNA and YNFKEQ. V lost 5 bases, J lost 2 bases, and 13 bases stayed unmatched. DNA of the CDR3: TGTGCCAGCAGCGTGAGCCAGGGACAGGGGCAGGTCACAGATACGCAGTATTTT. Its protein product is CASSVSQGQGQVTDTQYF.

This chain joins TRBV7-2 and TRBJ1-2; tentatively, D is TRBD1 (6 bases). The CDR3 spans 13 residues. Germline-derived CDR1 and CDR2 are SGHTA and FQGNSA. Trimming pared 5 bases from V and 7 bases from J, leaving 14 bases between. The CDR3 loop reads CASSPDRTLGYTF. The CDR3 coding sequence is TGTGCCAGCAGCCCCGACAGGACCCTTGGCTACACCTTC.

The chain couples TRBV10-1 to TRBJ2-1; TRBD2 matches 8 bases. The J segment lost 4 bases and the V segment lost 7 bases, leaving 6 bases of the junction unmatched. Germline assignment: CDR1 WNHNN and CDR2 SYGVQD (reference sequence). The CDR3 spans 14 residues. DNA of the CDR3: TGCGCCAGCAATCTTAGCGGGAAATACAATGAGCAGTTCTTC. Its protein is CASNLSGKYNEQFF.

The chain carries TRBV4-2 and TRBJ1-2; 7 nucleotides match TRBD1. V was pared by 6 bases and J by 4 bases, with 17 bases of the junction left unmatched. The CDR3 runs to 17 residues. From germline, CDR1 is LGHNA and CDR2 YNFKEQ. CDR3 loop: CASRAGDGDRTVYGYTF. The CDR3 nucleotides are TGTGCCAGCAGAGCGGGGGATGGGGACAGAACGGTCTATGGCTACACCTTC.

This chain connects TRBV28 to TRBJ1-5; maybe TRBD1 (5 bases). The CDR3 length is 13 residues. In germline, CDR1 is MDHEN, CDR2 SYDVKM. V was cut by 3 bases and J by 7 bases, with 10 bases left in between. The CDR3 DNA sequence: TGTGCCAGCAGTTTGTGGCGGGACCAGCCCCAGCATTTT. It yields the protein CASSLWRDQPQHF. Supplemented by reference TRBV28 and TRBJ1-5, the full variable domain reads DVKVTQSSRYLVKRTGEKVFLECVQDMDHENMFWYRQDPGLGLRLIYFSYDVKMKEKGDIPEGYSVSREKKERFSLILESASTNQTSMYLCASSLWRDQPQHFGDGTRLSIL.

The chain combines TRBV5-3 with TRBJ2-3; TRBD1 aligns across 9 bases. TRBV5-3 is filed as an ORF, its function uncertain. This CDR3 comprises 16 residues. V shed 5 bases and J 0 bases; nucleotides not matched to a gene: 7. CDR3 region: CARRSGQGPSTDTQYF. The CDR3 DNA reads TGTGCCAGAAGGTCGGGACAGGGTCCTAGCACAGATACGCAGTATTTT.

The V call is TRBV6-5, the J call TRBJ1-4; tentatively, D is TRBD1 (6 bases). The CDR3 covers 15 residues. The germline gives CDR1 MNHEY, CDR2 SVGAGI. V dropped 2 bases and J dropped 4 bases, with 11 bases sitting between them. CDR3 DNA sequence: TGTGCCAGCAGTTACACCGGACAGCTTAATGAAAAACTGTTTTTT. The encoded protein is CASSYTGQLNEKLFF.

This sequence joins TRBV7-9 and TRBJ2-2; possibly TRBD2 for D (6 bases). The germline V gene encodes CDR1 SEHNR and CDR2 FQNEAQ (reference sequence). The CDR3 covers 15 residues. With 4 bases removed from V and 7 bases from J, the gap between germline ends came to 16 bases. CDR3 in amino acids: CASSSPPGRGGELFF. The DNA of the CDR3 is TGTGCCAGCAGCTCACCCCCCGGGCGGGGCGGGGAGCTGTTTTTT. Variable domain in full (rest from reference TRBV7-9 and TRBJ2-2): DTGVSQNPRHKITKRGQNVTFRCDPISEHNRLYWYRQTLGQGPEFLTYFQNEAQLEKSRLLSDRFSAERPKGSFSTLEIQRTEQGDSAMYLCASSSPPGRGGELFFGEGSRLTVL.

The rearrangement uses TRBV6-5 and TRBJ2-3; 9 bases agree with TRBD2. The CDR3 spans 16 residues. The germline V gene encodes CDR1 MNHEY and CDR2 SVGAGI. V trimming: 2 bases; J trimming: 2 bases; junction bases outside the gene matches: 5. CDR3 nucleotides: TGTGCCAGCAGTTACGAGCGGGGGGCCTACACAGATACGCAGTATTTT. Translating gives CASSYERGAYTDTQYF.

The chain carries TRBV7-9 and TRBJ2-1, with D possibly being TRBD1 (6 bases). Trimming shortened V by 5 bases and J by 7 bases, and 15 bases separated the two germline ends. This CDR3 spans 14 amino acids. Germline V gene data show CDR1 as SEHNR and CDR2 as FQNEAQ (reference sequence). The CDR3 DNA reads as TGTGCCAGCAGCCGGGAAACCCAGGGGAATGAGCAGTTCTTC. It specifies CASSRETQGNEQFF. The full variable domain, completed using reference TRBV7-9 and TRBJ2-1, is DTGVSQNPRHKITKRGQNVTFRCDPISEHNRLYWYRQTLGQGPEFLTYFQNEAQLEKSRLLSDRFSAERPKGSFSTLEIQRTEQGDSAMYLCASSRETQGNEQFFGPGTRLTVL.

This chain uses TRBV6-1 with TRBJ2-7; 8 nucleotides align to TRBD1. The germline V gene encodes CDR1 MNHNS and CDR2 SASEGT. With 7 bases clipped from V and 0 bases from J, the junction kept 8 bases outside the gene matches. This CDR3 spans 15 amino acids. The CDR3 DNA follows: TGTGCCAGCACCTCGGGACAGGCCCACTCCTACGAGCAGTACTTC. As protein: CASTSGQAHSYEQYF.

The V gene is TRBV6-6, the J gene TRBJ2-2; 10 positions match TRBD1. This CDR3 spans 14 amino acids. Per germline, CDR1 MNHNY and CDR2 SVGAGI (reference sequence). J gave up 5 bases and V 10 bases, and 7 bases lay outside the gene matches. The CDR3, as DNA: TGTGCCACCCGACAGGGGGCGCGGACCGGGGAGCTGTTTTTT. It translates to CATRQGARTGELFF.